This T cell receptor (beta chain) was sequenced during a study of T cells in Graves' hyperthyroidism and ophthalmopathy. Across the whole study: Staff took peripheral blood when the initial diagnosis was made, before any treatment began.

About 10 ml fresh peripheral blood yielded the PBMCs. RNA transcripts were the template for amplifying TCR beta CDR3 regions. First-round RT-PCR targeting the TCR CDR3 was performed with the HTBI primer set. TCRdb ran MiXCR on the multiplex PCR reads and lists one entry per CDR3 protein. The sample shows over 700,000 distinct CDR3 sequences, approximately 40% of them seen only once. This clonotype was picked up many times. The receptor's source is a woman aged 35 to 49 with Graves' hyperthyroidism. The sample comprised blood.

The CDR3 region is CASSLTAGDNEKLFF. The CDR3 nucleotides read TGTGCCAGCAGCTTGACGGCGGGGGATAATGAAAAACTGTTTTTT. The V gene is TRBV7-3, the J gene TRBJ1-4; tentatively, D is TRBD1 (5 bases). In germline, CDR1 is SGHTA, CDR2 FQGTGA. This CDR3 is built from 15 residues. V was pared by 3 bases and J by 4 bases, with 12 bases between.